This is a list of T cell receptor beta chains from one sample in a study of T cell responses to AZD1222 COVID-19 vaccine. Using immunoSEQ multiplex PCR, the repertoire was profiled, and TCRdb retains in-frame clones only, with some absent. Of roughly 120,000 clones listed, about 86% are singletons. Material: peripheral blood, obtained 28 days after the second AZD1222 dose. The receptors shown here come from an adult who received the AZD1222 COVID-19 vaccine. Each CDR3 is given with its conserved first and last residue.

v_gene: TRBV16; CDR3aa: CASSQFRQSNEKLFF
v_gene: TRBV18; CDR3aa: CASSPQGDTEAFF
v_gene: TRBV10-1; CDR3aa: CASSDRGSYNEQFF
v_gene: TRBV5-5; CDR3aa: CASRHRDTSNQPQHF
v_gene: TRBV3-1/TRBV3-2; CDR3aa: CASSLDRASGNTIYF
v_gene: TRBV28; CDR3aa: CASSLPRAPYTTFF
v_gene: TRBV3-1/TRBV3-2; CDR3aa: CASSQPGHSYEQYF
v_gene: TRBV15; CDR3aa: CATSSTDGLNSGNTIYF
v_gene: TRBV11-3; CDR3aa: CASSFITGTGGVEKLFF
v_gene: TRBV19; CDR3aa: CASSMGQHTEAFF
v_gene: TRBV4-3; CDR3aa: CASSQDQWSGPYTDTQYF
v_gene: TRBV2; CDR3aa: CASSEAERGPLYEQYF
v_gene: TRBV19; CDR3aa: CASSIDGAKTSNQPQHF
v_gene: TRBV5-1; CDR3aa: CASRLSNSPLHF
v_gene: TRBV5-1; CDR3aa: CASSLAGRSTF
v_gene: TRBV7-9; CDR3aa: CASSLTMNTEAFF
v_gene: TRBV18; CDR3aa: CASSPGRVNTEAFF
v_gene: TRBV5-4; CDR3aa: CASSLTGQGAGELFF
v_gene: TRBV5-1; CDR3aa: CASNRDSSYEQYF
v_gene: TRBV11-2; CDR3aa: CASSRGGDGYTF
v_gene: TRBV6-1; CDR3aa: CASSEGQATYGYTF
v_gene: TRBV9; CDR3aa: CASSVAGRKDSPLHF
v_gene: TRBV28; CDR3aa: CASVQDRAFSPLHF
v_gene: TRBV4-3; CDR3aa: CASSQAGTGMNEQFF
v_gene: TRBV29-1; CDR3aa: CSVGDKINQPQHF
v_gene: TRBV6-4; CDR3aa: CASSPLAGGDDTQYF
v_gene: TRBV7-6; CDR3aa: CASSLDIPYEQYF
v_gene: TRBV6-5; CDR3aa: CASSLTGTGNIQYF
v_gene: TRBV6-5; CDR3aa: CASRGRADSGNTIYF
v_gene: TRBV29-1; CDR3aa: CSVEPAGSYNEQFF
v_gene: TRBV27; CDR3aa: CASSKNIGGDNEQFF
v_gene: TRBV7-9; CDR3aa: CASSLPIDTLSSYNEQFF